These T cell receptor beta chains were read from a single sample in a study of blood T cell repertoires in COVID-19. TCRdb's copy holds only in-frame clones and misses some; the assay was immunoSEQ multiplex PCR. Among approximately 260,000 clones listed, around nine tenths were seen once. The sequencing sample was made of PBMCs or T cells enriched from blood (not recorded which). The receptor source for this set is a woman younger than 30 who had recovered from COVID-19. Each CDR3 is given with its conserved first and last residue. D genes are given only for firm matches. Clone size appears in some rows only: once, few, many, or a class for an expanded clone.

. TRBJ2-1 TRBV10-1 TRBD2 TGCGCCACTACCCCGACTAGCGGGAGGAGGATCAATGGGCAGTTCTTC CATTPTSGRRINGQFF
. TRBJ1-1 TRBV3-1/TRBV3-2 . TGTGCCAGCAGCCAAGGACAGATGAACACTGAAGCTTTCTTT CASSQGQMNTEAFF
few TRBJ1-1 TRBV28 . TGTGCCAGCAGTTTAGGGCTCGGGGGAACTGAAGCTTTCTTT CASSLGLGGTEAFF
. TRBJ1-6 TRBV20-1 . TGCAGTGCCGCTCTTACATCCCTCCACTTT CSAALTSLHF
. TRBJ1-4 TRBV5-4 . TGTGCCAGCAGCTTGTCTGCGAGTGCAACTAATGAAAAACTGTTTTTT CASSLSASATNEKLFF
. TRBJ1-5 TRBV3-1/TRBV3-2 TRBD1 TGTGCCAGCAGCCATCAGGATGACAGGGTGCGCAATCAGCCCCAGCATTTT CASSHQDDRVRNQPQHF
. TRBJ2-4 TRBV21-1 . TGTGCCAGCAGCAAAACCCCCCCGCGTACCAAAAACATTCAGTACTTC CASSKTPPRTKNIQYF
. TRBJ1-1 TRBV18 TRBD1 TGTGCCAGCTCACCAACGACACAGGGGCCTGAAGCTTTCTTT CASSPTTQGPEAFF
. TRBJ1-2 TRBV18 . TGTGCCAGCTCCCGTGGCCGAGAGGACTATGGCTACACCTTC CASSRGREDYGYTF
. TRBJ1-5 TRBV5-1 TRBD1 TGCGCCAGCAGCTTGGGGGACAGTAGCAATCAGCCCCAGCATTTT CASSLGDSSNQPQHF
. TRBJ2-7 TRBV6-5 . TGTGCCAGCAGCTACGTCCTTGGCCAGGTCGAGCAGTACTTC CASSYVLGQVEQYF
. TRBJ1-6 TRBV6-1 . TGTGCCAGCAGTGAATTGTGGGCGTCGAATTCACCCCTCCACTTT CASSELWASNSPLHF
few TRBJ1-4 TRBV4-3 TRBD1 TGCGCCAGCAGCCCGACAGGGGGCCAAGGTGGTGAAAAACTGTTTTTT CASSPTGGQGGEKLFF
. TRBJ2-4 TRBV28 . TGTGCCAGCAGTTTATGGGCGGGCTCTCTAATCTTC CASSLWAGSLIF
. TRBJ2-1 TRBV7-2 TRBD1 TGTGCCAGCAGCCGTAGACCGGGACAGGACTCCTACAATGAGCAGTTCTTC CASSRRPGQDSYNEQFF
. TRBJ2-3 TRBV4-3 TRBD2 TGCGCCAGCAGCCAAGTCGGTCTAGCGGGGGGATCGGGTACGCAGTATTTT CASSQVGLAGGSGTQYF
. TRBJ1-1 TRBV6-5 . TGTGCCAGCATCGAACCAGGAGGGAACACTGAAGCTTTCTTT CASIEPGGNTEAFF
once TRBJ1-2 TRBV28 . TGTGCCAGCAGTTCCCCCGGGGACTCCCTCTCTGGCTACACCTTC CASSSPGDSLSGYTF
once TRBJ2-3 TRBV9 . TGTGCCAGCAGCGAGACAGTCATTAGCACAGATACGCAGTATTTT CASSETVISTDTQYF
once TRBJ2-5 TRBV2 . TGTGCCAGCAGTGGGGCAGAAGAGACCCAGTACTTC CASSGAEETQYF
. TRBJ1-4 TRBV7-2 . TGTGCCAGCAGCTTAGCCCCGACGGAGGATGAAAAACTGTTTTTT CASSLAPTEDEKLFF
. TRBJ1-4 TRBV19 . TGTGCCAGTAGGATTACAGGGATAACTAATGAAAAACTGTTTTTT CASRITGITNEKLFF
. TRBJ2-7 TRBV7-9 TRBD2 TGTGCCAGCAGCAGAAGCTTGGGACTAGCGGAACGCTACGAGCAGTACTTC CASSRSLGLAERYEQYF